This T cell receptor (beta chain) was profiled in a study of response to subunit inactivated influenza vaccine. TCRdb called the RT-PCR reads again in MiXCR, with one record for every CDR3 protein. The sample consists of some 850,000 distinct CDR3 sequences, around 18% of them appearing once. The germline V gene has CDR1 MNHEY and CDR2 SVGEGT. V was shortened by 7 bases and J by 4 bases, with 11 bases between the two germline ends. The length of the CDR3 is 12 residues. The chain employs TRBV6-2 or TRBV6-3 and TRBJ2-7; D not certain. This sample comprised PBMCs from blood, obtained around 5 days after vaccination. The TCR originated in a middle-aged man who received an inactivated influenza vaccine. The CDR3 DNA follows: TGTGCCAGCACCAAGACTGTATACGAGCAGTACTTC. Protein product: CASTKTVYEQYF.